Presented here are 21 T cell receptor beta chains from one specimen sequenced in a study of blood T cell repertoires in COVID-19 (dated by TCRdb to the early 2020s). Library construction relied on the immunoSEQ multiplex PCR assay. TCRdb mirrors the immuneACCESS table, restricted to in-frame sequences. Some clones are absent from its copies; in checked studies, under half trace to an unresolved V gene, and the reason for the others is unknown. Counted in this sample were around 100,000 clones; 85% to 90% of them appeared once. The ten largest account for 5.1% of the sample. The material sequenced was peripheral blood. These receptor sequences come from a human donor in a cohort sampled during active COVID-19.

This clone was recorded only once. The chain links TRBV18 to TRBJ2-2; 9 nucleotides align to TRBD1. The germline V gene encodes CDR1 KGHSH and CDR2 LQKENI. V gave up 0 bases and J gave up 8 bases; unmatched junction bases: 4. CDR3 length: 15 residues. CDR3 in amino acids: CASSPPGQGPGELFF. The CDR3 bases are TGTGCCAGCTCACCACCGGGACAGGGCCCTGGGGAGCTGTTTTTT.

The chain links TRBV7-9 to TRBJ2-1; 12 bases align to TRBD2. Per germline, CDR1 SEHNR and CDR2 FQNEAQ (reference sequence). V was pared by 10 bases and J by 4 bases, with 20 bases of the junction left unmatched. The CDR3 totals 19 residues. CDR3 nucleotides: TGTGCCATCCTACGAGGGGGTAGACTAGCGGGAGATGCGTACAATGAGCAGTTCTTC. This encodes CAILRGGRLAGDAYNEQFF.

The chain links TRBV5-1 to TRBJ2-1; 11 positions agree with TRBD2. The trim removed 2 bases at V and 6 bases at J, leaving 4 bases unmatched. Germline values: CDR1 SGHRS, CDR2 YFSETQ. The CDR3 sequence is 15 residues long. This CDR3 reads CASSFTSGSVNEQFF. In nucleotides, the CDR3 is TGCGCCAGCAGCTTTACTAGCGGGAGTGTCAATGAGCAGTTCTTC. The whole variable domain, remainder taken from reference TRBV5-1 and TRBJ2-1, is KAGVTQTPRYLIKTRGQQVTLSCSPISGHRSVSWYQQTPGQGLQFLFEYFSETQRNKGNFPGRFSGRQFSNSRSEMNVSTLELGDSALYLCASSFTSGSVNEQFFGPGTRLTVL.

The V call is TRBV19, the J call TRBJ1-1, with D tentatively TRBD1 (6 bases). Germline CDR1 reads LNHDA; CDR2 reads SQIVND (reference sequence). The CDR3 has 13 residues. Trimming removed 6 bases from V and 4 bases from J, with 12 bases in between. Here the CDR3 reads CASSQGSFTEAFF. The DNA for the CDR3 is TGTGCCAGTAGCCAGGGGAGCTTCACTGAAGCTTTCTTT.

The V call is TRBV7-2, the J call TRBJ1-2, with 7 bases matching TRBD1. With 5 bases clipped from V and 8 bases from J, the junction kept 8 bases outside the gene matches. Germline V lookup: CDR1 SGHTA, CDR2 FQGNSA. The CDR3 contains 13 residues. CDR3 in amino acids: CASSQRTGGGYTF. Here the CDR3 DNA reads TGTGCCAGCAGCCAACGGACAGGCGGCGGCTACACCTTC.

The gene calls are TRBV2 and TRBJ1-4; D possibly corresponds to TRBD1 (6 bases). CDR1 is SNHLY and CDR2 is FYNNEI in the germline V gene. The CDR3 runs 13 residues. V lost 8 bases to trimming and J lost 7 bases, with 14 bases between them. The DNA for the CDR3 is TGTGCCAGCGCCACAGGGTTGGGTGAAAAACTGTTTTTT. It specifies CASATGLGEKLFF.

The chain recombines TRBV7-5 with TRBJ1-1; the table's D gene call, TRBD1, was not cross checked with the DNA. TRBV7-5 is recorded as a pseudogene. CDR3 length: 18 amino acids. CDR3 sequence (DNA): TGTGCCAGAAGCTTACCACTCCGGGACAGGGGTGGGGACACTGAAGCTTTCTTT. Protein: CARSLPLRDRGGDTEAFF.

The chain combines TRBV19 with TRBJ2-1; 10 positions agree with TRBD2. J gave up 3 bases and V 5 bases, and 4 bases lay outside the gene matches. Per germline, CDR1 LNHDA and CDR2 SQIVND (reference sequence). The CDR3 loop spans 15 amino acids. The CDR3 protein is CASSGRLAGYNEQFF. In nucleotides, the CDR3 is TGTGCCAGTAGTGGCCGACTAGCGGGCTACAATGAGCAGTTCTTC.

The chain links TRBV3-1 (or the pseudogene TRBV3-2) to TRBJ2-1; 13 bases align to TRBD2. V lost 4 bases and J lost 2; bases outside the gene matches: 5. CDR1 and CDR2 (germline): LGHDT, YNNKEL (reference sequence). The CDR3 is 17 residues long. CDR3: CASSLLGTSGTYNEQFF. CDR3 DNA sequence: TGTGCCAGCAGCCTACTCGGGACTAGCGGGACCTACAATGAGCAGTTCTTC.

This clone was found once. The chain uses TRBV28 and TRBJ1-4; 8 positions agree with TRBD1. The CDR3 loop spans 16 amino acids. The junction had 4 bases not matched to a gene; V was cut back by 2 bases and J by 2 bases. Germline V gives CDR1 MDHEN, CDR2 SYDVKM. The CDR3 region is CASSLQGALTNEKLFF. The CDR3 coding sequence is TGTGCCAGCAGTTTACAGGGGGCGCTTACTAATGAAAAACTGTTTTTT.

This rearrangement joins TRBV19 to TRBJ1-1; D call uncertain. Germline CDR1 is LNHDA and CDR2 is SQIVND (reference sequence). V lost 1 base and J 4 bases, leaving 7 bases between the germline ends. The CDR3 spans 13 residues. The CDR3 nucleotides are TGTGCCAGTAGTATAGTACTCGGCACTGAAGCTTTCTTT. This codes for CASSIVLGTEAFF.

The chain links TRBV5-4 to TRBJ2-1; TRBD2 is a possible D gene (6 bases). V shed 0 bases and J shed 4 bases, with 14 bases lying between them. The germline V gene encodes CDR1 SGHNT and CDR2 YYREEE (reference sequence). The CDR3 is made up of 16 amino acids. Written as DNA, the CDR3 is TGTGCCAGCAGCTTGGAGTCGGTGGGAGGTTACAATGAGCAGTTCTTC. Its protein is CASSLESVGGYNEQFF.

The genes are TRBV18 and TRBJ1-2; 10 bases map to TRBD1. The CDR3 has 15 residues. Germline V gives CDR1 KGHSH, CDR2 LQKENI. Trimming cost V 2 bases and J 8 bases; bases outside gene matches: 8. The CDR3, as DNA: TGTGCCAGCTCACCATTACCGGGACAGGGGATAGGCTACACCTTC. Its protein product is CASSPLPGQGIGYTF.

This chain connects TRBV7-3 to TRBJ2-2, with D possibly matching TRBD1 (5 bases). The V gene's germline CDR1 is SGHTA and CDR2 FQGTGA. The CDR3 contains 14 residues. V lost 5 bases and J lost 2, with 9 bases in between. The CDR3 DNA sequence: TGTGCCAGCAGCGTGACAGCTAACACCGGGGAGCTGTTTTTT. Translating gives CASSVTANTGELFF. The full variable domain, its missing parts supplied by reference TRBV7-3 and TRBJ2-2, is GAGVSQTPSNKVTEKGKYVELRCDPISGHTALYWYRQSLGQGPEFLIYFQGTGAADDSGLPNDRFFAVRPEGSVSTLKIQRTERGDSAVYLCASSVTANTGELFFGEGSRLTVL.

A note on this clone: The same CDR3 also results from other DNA sequences found in this sample. The CDR3 nucleotides are TGTGCCAGCAGTCCCGGGGGATACGAGCAGTACTTC. It is translated as CASSPGGYEQYF. The chain carries TRBV27 and TRBJ2-7; TRBD2 is a possible D gene (6 bases). The CDR3 runs 12 residues. V was cut by 5 bases and J by 4 bases, with 9 bases left in between. The V gene's germline CDR1 is MNHEY and CDR2 SMNVEV (reference sequence).

The CDR3 DNA reads as TGTGCCAGCAGCGTAGAATGGACTAATAGGGAGACCCAGTACTTC. Amino acid sequence: CASSVEWTNRETQYF. The chain links TRBV9 to TRBJ2-5; D might be TRBD2 (6 bases). Looked up from germline, CDR1 is SGDLS and CDR2 is YYNGEE. The length of the CDR3 is 15 residues. Trimming removed 0 bases from V and 5 bases from J, with 14 bases in between.

The rearrangement links TRBV18 to TRBJ1-1, with D perhaps TRBD1 (6 bases). Trimming took 4 bases from V and 3 from J, leaving 15 bases between them. Per the germline V gene, CDR1 is KGHSH and CDR2 is LQKENI. The CDR3 consists of 15 residues. The CDR3 loop reads CASSQGLGGDTEAFF. Here the CDR3 DNA reads TGTGCCAGCTCACAAGGGTTAGGGGGGGACACTGAAGCTTTCTTT.

This chain uses TRBV12-3 or TRBV12-4 with TRBJ1-3, with D unresolved. V shed 5 bases and J shed 0 bases, with 5 bases lying between them. The CDR3 extends over 13 amino acids. CDR3 protein: CASSRSSGNTIYF. As DNA, the CDR3 is TGTGCCAGCAGTCGGAGCTCTGGAAACACCATATATTTT.

In its sample, this clone was seen a few times. This chain connects TRBV7-3 to TRBJ2-2; 8 nucleotides line up with TRBD2. The V gene's germline CDR1 is SGHTA and CDR2 FQGTGA. This CDR3 region has 19 residues. Unmatched junction bases numbered 12, after V lost 2 bases and J lost 1 base. CDR3 protein: CASSLEDREGPKNTGELFF. CDR3 nucleotide sequence: TGTGCCAGCAGCTTAGAAGATCGGGAGGGGCCGAAGAACACCGGGGAGCTGTTTTTT.

This chain connects TRBV7-9 to TRBJ2-5; tentatively, D is TRBD2 (6 bases). V was pared by 5 bases and J by 4 bases, with 14 bases between. There are 14 residues in the CDR3. Per the germline V gene, CDR1 is SEHNR and CDR2 is FQNEAQ (reference sequence). CDR3 region: CASSPGLARETQYF. The CDR3 nucleotides are TGTGCCAGCAGCCCGGGGCTAGCGCGAGAGACCCAGTACTTC.

The chain is built from TRBV4-1 and TRBJ1-1, with a tentative D call TRBD1 (5 bases). Between the trimmed V and J ends, which lost 0 bases and 4 bases, there was a span of 12 bases. The CDR3 spans 15 residues. Looked up from germline, CDR1 is MGHRA and CDR2 is YSYEKL. The CDR3 DNA reads TGCGCCAGCAGCCAAGATCCAGGGCAGGGCACTGAAGCTTTCTTT. The encoded protein is CASSQDPGQGTEAFF.